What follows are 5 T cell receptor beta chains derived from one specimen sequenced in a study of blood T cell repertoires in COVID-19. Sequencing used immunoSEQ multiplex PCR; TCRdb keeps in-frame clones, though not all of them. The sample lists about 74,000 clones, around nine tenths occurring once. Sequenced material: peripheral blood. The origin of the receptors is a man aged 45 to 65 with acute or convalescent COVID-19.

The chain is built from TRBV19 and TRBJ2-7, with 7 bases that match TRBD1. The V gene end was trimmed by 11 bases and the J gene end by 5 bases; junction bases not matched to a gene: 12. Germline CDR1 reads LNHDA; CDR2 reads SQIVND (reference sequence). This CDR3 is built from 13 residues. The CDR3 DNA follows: TGTGCCTCCTCCGGGACAGCCTACCACGAGCAGTACTTC. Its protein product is CASSGTAYHEQYF.

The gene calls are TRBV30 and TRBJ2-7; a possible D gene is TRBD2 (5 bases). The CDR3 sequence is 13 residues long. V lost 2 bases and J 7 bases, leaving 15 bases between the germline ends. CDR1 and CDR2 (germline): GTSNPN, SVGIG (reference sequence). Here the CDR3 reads CAWSIGGPGEQYF. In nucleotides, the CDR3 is TGTGCCTGGAGTATCGGAGGCCCGGGGGAGCAGTACTTC.

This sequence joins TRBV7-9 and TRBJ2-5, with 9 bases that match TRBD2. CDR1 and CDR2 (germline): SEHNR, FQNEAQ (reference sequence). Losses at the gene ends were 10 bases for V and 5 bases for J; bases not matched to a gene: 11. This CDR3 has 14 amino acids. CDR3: CATSRASGTETQYF. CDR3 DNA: TGTGCCACCTCCCGGGCTAGCGGGACGGAGACCCAGTACTTC.

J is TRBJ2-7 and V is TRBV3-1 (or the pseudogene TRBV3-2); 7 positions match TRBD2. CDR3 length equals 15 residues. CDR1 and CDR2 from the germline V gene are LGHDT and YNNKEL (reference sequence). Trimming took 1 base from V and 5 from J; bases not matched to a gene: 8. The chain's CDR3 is CASSQGGGGLDEQYV. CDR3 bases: TGTGCCAGCAGCCAAGGCGGGGGAGGGTTGGACGAGCAGTACGTC.

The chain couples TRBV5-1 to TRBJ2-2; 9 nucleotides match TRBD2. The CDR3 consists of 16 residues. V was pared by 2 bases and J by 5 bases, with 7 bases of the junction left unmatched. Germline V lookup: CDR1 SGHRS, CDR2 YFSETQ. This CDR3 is CASSFRAGGRTGELFF. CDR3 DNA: TGCGCCAGCAGCTTCCGAGCGGGAGGTAGAACCGGGGAGCTGTTTTTT.